This T cell receptor (beta chain) was identified during a study of blood T cells in healthy people across ages. Study-level background: For every two T cells, template switching captured about one barcoded beta molecule.

This clonotype was seen a handful of times. The CDR3 is 13 amino acids. With 8 bases removed from V and 6 bases from J, the gap between germline ends came to 14 bases. CDR1 MNHEY and CDR2 SVGAGI come from the germline V gene. Together with a sample-barcoded 5' primer, a J-beta primer mix was included in a second PCR lasting about 6 to 11 cycles. TCRdb ran MiXCR on the 5' RACE reads and lists one entry per CDR3 protein. The sample lists around 1.5 million distinct CDR3 sequences, 30% to 35% seen once, with about 11% in the top ten. Healthy Caucasian individuals from Russia aged about 6 to 90 served as donors. Extraction of total RNA produced a minimum of 5 micrograms from each sample.

The specimen sequenced was blood. V is TRBV6-5 and J is TRBJ2-1, with unresolved D. This TCR came from a woman aged 25 to 39 in good health. The CDR3 region is CASRPPGLNEQFF. In DNA, the CDR3 is TGTGCCAGCCGCCCCCCGGGCCTCAATGAGCAGTTCTTC.